Listed below are T cell receptor beta chains from one sample, sequenced in a study of cytomegalovirus exposure and HLA in healthy donors. Assay: immunoSEQ multiplex PCR; the TCRdb copy retains only in-frame clones and omits some. The data show 150,000 to 200,000 clones, more than 85% seen once. Sequencing was carried out using PBMCs. The receptors were sampled from a woman younger than 35 in good health and CMV-seronegative. Both conserved end residues are part of each CDR3. The D gene is left open where the match is weak. Not all rows give a size; the values are once, few, many and, for expanded clones, a class.

clone_size j_call v_call d_call cdr3_nt cdr3_aa
- TRBJ2-3 TRBV10-3 - TGTGCCATCAGACCAATCAGGAGCACAGATACGCAGTATTTT CAIRPIRSTDTQYF
- TRBJ2-1 TRBV5-1 - TGCGCCAGCAGCTTGGTAGACATGTACAATGAGCAGTTCTTC CASSLVDMYNEQFF
- TRBJ2-2 TRBV4-1 TRBD2 TGCGCCAGCAGCCAGCGGCTTGGCGGGAGAAACACCGGGGAGCTGTTTTTT CASSQRLGGRNTGELFF
once TRBJ2-1 TRBV14 TRBD2 TGTGCCAGCAGCCAATGGGGACTAGCGACCTCCTACAATGAGCAGTTCTTC CASSQWGLATSYNEQFF
- TRBJ2-2 TRBV10-3 TRBD1 TGTGCCATCAGTGAGACAGGGGGCCACGGGGAGCTGTTTTTT CAISETGGHGELFF
once TRBJ2-1 TRBV5-5 - TGTGCCAGCAGCTTGGGGGGTGGAGGGGATGAGCAGTTCTTC CASSLGGGGDEQFF
- TRBJ1-3 TRBV12-5 - TGTGCTAGTGGTTTGGGCCTATTGTCAGTACAGTCTGGAAACACCATATATTTT CASGLGLLSVQSGNTIYF
- TRBJ2-7 TRBV18 - TGTGCCAGCTCACCTACGGCACAGGCTTCTTACGAGCAGTACTTC CASSPTAQASYEQYF
- TRBJ1-1 TRBV6-5 - TGTGCCAGCAGCCTGTATAGGAACACTGAAGCTTTCTTT CASSLYRNTEAFF
once TRBJ2-1 TRBV9 TRBD2 TGTGCCAGCAGCGTAGCTATCGAGCGGGAGGGCAATGAGCAGTTCTTC CASSVAIEREGNEQFF
few TRBJ2-1 TRBV9 TRBD2 TGTGCCAGCAGCGTAGTACCGCTAGCGGGAGGGAATGAGCAGTTCTTC CASSVVPLAGGNEQFF
- TRBJ1-4 TRBV10-1 TRBD1 TGCGCCAGCAGTGGACAGGGGGTCGAAAAACTGTTTTTT CASSGQGVEKLFF
- TRBJ2-1 TRBV30 TRBD2 TGTGCCTGGAGTGTTCAGAGCGGGGTACGGGATGAGCAGTTCTTC CAWSVQSGVRDEQFF
- TRBJ2-7 TRBV21-1 - TGTGCCAGCAGCTTCACCCCTACTAGCGGGGTTTACGAGCAGTACTTC CASSFTPTSGVYEQYF
- TRBJ2-5 TRBV7-9 - TGTGCCAGCAGCTCGAGAGCGCGGGAGACCCAGTACTTC CASSSRARETQYF
- TRBJ2-7 TRBV2 - TGTGCCAGCAGTGAAGCTGTAGTATTGAGCTACGAGCAGTACTTC CASSEAVVLSYEQYF
- TRBJ2-5 TRBV7-7 TRBD1 TGTGCTAGCAGCTTAGAACAGGGGCGCCAAGAGACCCAGTACTTC CASSLEQGRQETQYF
- TRBJ2-1 TRBV30 - TGTGCCTGGAGTGATAAAGCTTTCGAGCAGTTCTTC CAWSDKAFEQFF
- TRBJ1-1 TRBV6-5 TRBD1 TGTGCCAGCAGTTACAGGGGGCTTAAAGCAGAAGCTTTCTTT CASSYRGLKAEAFF
- TRBJ1-2 TRBV9 - TGTGCCAGCAGCGTAGGTCCCGGACAGAACTATGGCTACACCTTC CASSVGPGQNYGYTF
- TRBJ1-2 TRBV30 - TGTGCCTGGAGTGTGAGAAGGGGTAACTATGGCTACACCTTC CAWSVRRGNYGYTF
- TRBJ1-6 TRBV7-9 TRBD1 TGTGCCAGCAGCGACCGACAGGGGCGGAATTCACCCCTCCACTTT CASSDRQGRNSPLHF
- TRBJ1-1 TRBV28 - TGTGCCAGCAGCCCCAGGGGACGTACTGAAGCTTTCTTT CASSPRGRTEAFF
few TRBJ2-5 TRBV6-1 TRBD2 TGTGCCAGCAGTGCCCTAGCGGGGCGACAAGAGACCCAGTACTTC CASSALAGRQETQYF
- TRBJ2-7 TRBV4-3 TRBD1 TGCGCCAGCAGCCAAGATCGGGGACAGATGAGGGGGAACGAGCAGTACTTC CASSQDRGQMRGNEQYF
- TRBJ1-1 TRBV6-5 - TGTGCCAGCATGGGAGGGACTGAAGCTTTCTTT CASMGGTEAFF
- TRBJ2-7 TRBV5-1 TRBD1 TGCGCCAGCAGCTTGGTAGGGACAGGGGGCGGCGAGCAGTACTTC CASSLVGTGGGEQYF
- TRBJ2-5 TRBV5-1 TRBD1 TGCGCCAGCAGTCCGGGGCGGACAGGGGAAGGAGAGACCCAGTACTTC CASSPGRTGEGETQYF
- TRBJ2-1 TRBV6-1 - TGTGCCAGCAGTGAACCAGGGTTGAACAATGAGCAGTTCTTC CASSEPGLNNEQFF
- TRBJ1-1 TRBV6-1 - TGTGCCAGCAACGGTCTGGCGGGGATGAACACTGAAGCTTTCTTT CASNGLAGMNTEAFF
- TRBJ1-5 TRBV7-5 - TGTGCCAGAAGCTTAGTTTTTACAGGACACAGCAATCAGCCCCAGCATTTT CARSLVFTGHSNQPQHF
- TRBJ2-7 TRBV18 TRBD1 TGTGCCAGCTCACCGCGGACAGGGGGGCACTACGAGCAGTACTTC CASSPRTGGHYEQYF
few TRBJ1-5 TRBV28 - TGTGCCAGCAGTTCCATAAAAGGGGGGGGTAACCAGCCCCAGCATTTT CASSSIKGGGNQPQHF
- TRBJ1-6 TRBV28 - TGTGCCAGCAGTTTAACAGGGAGCTCCTATAATTCACCCCTCCACTTT CASSLTGSSYNSPLHF
- TRBJ1-1 TRBV7-6 - TGTGCCAGCAGCTTGGGCCCAGAGAACACTGAAGCTTTCTTT CASSLGPENTEAFF
- TRBJ2-7 TRBV7-9 TRBD1 TGTGCCAGCAGTTCGGACAGGAACTCCTACGAGCAGTACTTC CASSSDRNSYEQYF
- TRBJ1-2 TRBV10-3 - TGTGCCATCAGTGAGTCTGAGGGCGGCTACACCTTC CAISESEGGYTF
- TRBJ2-7 TRBV28 - TGTGCCAGCGCTTTAGCGAACGAGCAGTACTTC CASALANEQYF
- TRBJ2-7 TRBV27 TRBD2 TGTGCCAGCAGTTTACTGGGGGGGGACTACGAGCAGTACTTC CASSLLGGDYEQYF
- TRBJ2-1 TRBV27 TRBD2 TGTGCCAGCAGTCACGGGACTAGCGGCTCCTACAATGAGCAGTTCTTC CASSHGTSGSYNEQFF
- TRBJ2-1 TRBV6-1 - TGTGCCACCAAACTTGCGGCCTTCTCCTACAATGAGCAGTTCTTC CATKLAAFSYNEQFF